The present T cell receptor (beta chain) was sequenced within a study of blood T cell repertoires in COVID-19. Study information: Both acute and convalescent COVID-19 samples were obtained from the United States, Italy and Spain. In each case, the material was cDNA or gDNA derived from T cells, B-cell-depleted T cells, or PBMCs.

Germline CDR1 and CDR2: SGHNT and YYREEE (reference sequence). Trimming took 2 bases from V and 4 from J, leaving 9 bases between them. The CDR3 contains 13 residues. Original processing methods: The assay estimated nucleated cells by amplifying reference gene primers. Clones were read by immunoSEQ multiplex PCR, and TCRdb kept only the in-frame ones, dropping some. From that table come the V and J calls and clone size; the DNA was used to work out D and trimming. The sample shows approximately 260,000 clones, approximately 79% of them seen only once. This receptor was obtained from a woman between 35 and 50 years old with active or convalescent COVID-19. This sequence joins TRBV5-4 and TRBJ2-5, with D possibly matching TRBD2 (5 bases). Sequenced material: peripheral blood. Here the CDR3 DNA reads TGTGCCAGCAGCTTACTAGTTGGAGAGACCCAGTACTTC. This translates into CASSLLVGETQYF.